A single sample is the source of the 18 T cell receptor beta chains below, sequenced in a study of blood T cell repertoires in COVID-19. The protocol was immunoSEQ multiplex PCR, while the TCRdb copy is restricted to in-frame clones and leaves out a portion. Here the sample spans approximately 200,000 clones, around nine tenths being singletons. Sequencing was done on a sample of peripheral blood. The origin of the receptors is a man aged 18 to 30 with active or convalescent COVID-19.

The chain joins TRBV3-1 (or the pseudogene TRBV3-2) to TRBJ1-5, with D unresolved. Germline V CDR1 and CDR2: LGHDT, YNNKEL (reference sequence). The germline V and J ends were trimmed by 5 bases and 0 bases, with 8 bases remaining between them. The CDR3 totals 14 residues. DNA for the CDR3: TGTGCCAGCAGCGGAGGTTATAGCAATCAGCCCCAGCATTTT. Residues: CASSGGYSNQPQHF.

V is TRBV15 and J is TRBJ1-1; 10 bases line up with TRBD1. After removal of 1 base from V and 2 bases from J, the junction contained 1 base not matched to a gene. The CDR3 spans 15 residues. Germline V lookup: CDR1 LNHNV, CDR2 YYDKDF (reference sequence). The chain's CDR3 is CATSRGQGANTEAFF. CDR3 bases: TGTGCCACCAGCAGAGGACAGGGGGCTAACACTGAAGCTTTCTTT.

This CDR3 is CASSWGQGANTGELFF. CDR3 nucleotide sequence: TGTGCCAGCAGCTGGGGACAGGGGGCGAACACCGGGGAGCTGTTTTTT. The chain is built from TRBV5-5 and TRBJ2-2; 11 bases are a match to TRBD1. The CDR3 covers 16 residues. With 3 bases clipped from V and 0 bases from J, the junction kept 1 base outside the gene matches. CDR1 and CDR2 (germline): SGHKS, YYEKEE (reference sequence).

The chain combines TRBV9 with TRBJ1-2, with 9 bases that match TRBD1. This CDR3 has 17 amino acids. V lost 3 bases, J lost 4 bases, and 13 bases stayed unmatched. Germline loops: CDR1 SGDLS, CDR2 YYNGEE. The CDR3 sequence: CASSGPGTGNGGYGYTF. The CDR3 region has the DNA TGTGCCAGCAGCGGCCCCGGGACAGGGAACGGTGGCTATGGCTACACCTTC.

The CDR3 DNA reads TGTGCCAGCAGCGTAGGGACTAGCGGGCCCTACAATGAGCAGTTCTTC. Its protein is CASSVGTSGPYNEQFF. The rearrangement joins TRBV5-4 to TRBJ2-1; 12 bases are a match to TRBD2. This CDR3 is 16 amino acids long. V was pared by 4 bases and J by 2 bases, with 4 bases of the junction left unmatched. Looked up from germline, CDR1 is SGHNT and CDR2 is YYREEE (reference sequence). The complete variable domain, with remaining parts taken from reference TRBV5-4 and TRBJ2-1, reads ETGVTQSPTHLIKTRGQQVTLRCSSQSGHNTVSWYQQALGQGPQFIFQYYREEENGRGNFPPRFSGLQFPNYSSELNVNALELDDSALYLCASSVGTSGPYNEQFFGPGTRLTVL.

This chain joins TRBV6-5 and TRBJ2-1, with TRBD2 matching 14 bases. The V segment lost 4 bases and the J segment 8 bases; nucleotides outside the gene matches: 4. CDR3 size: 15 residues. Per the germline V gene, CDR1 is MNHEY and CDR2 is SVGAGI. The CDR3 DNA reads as TGTGCCAGCAGTTCGACTAGCGGGAGGGCCTATGAGCAGTTCTTC. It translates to CASSSTSGRAYEQFF.

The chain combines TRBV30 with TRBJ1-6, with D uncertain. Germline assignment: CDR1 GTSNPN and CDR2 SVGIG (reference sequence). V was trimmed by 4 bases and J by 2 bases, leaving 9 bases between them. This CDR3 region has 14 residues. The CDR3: CAWTQEAYNSPLHF. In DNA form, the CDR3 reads TGTGCCTGGACTCAGGAGGCCTATAATTCACCCCTCCACTTT.

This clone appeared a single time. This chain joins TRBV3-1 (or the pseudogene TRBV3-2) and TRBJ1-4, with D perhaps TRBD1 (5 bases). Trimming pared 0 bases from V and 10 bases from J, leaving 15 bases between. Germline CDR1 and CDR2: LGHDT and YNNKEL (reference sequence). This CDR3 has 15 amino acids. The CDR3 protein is CASSQDEGAGGKLFF. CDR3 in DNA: TGTGCCAGCAGCCAAGATGAAGGGGCGGGGGGAAAACTGTTTTTT.

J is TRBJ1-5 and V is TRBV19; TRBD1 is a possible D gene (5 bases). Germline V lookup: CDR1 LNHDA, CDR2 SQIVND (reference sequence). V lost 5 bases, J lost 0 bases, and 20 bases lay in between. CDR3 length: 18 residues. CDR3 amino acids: CASSRARQLTYSNQPQHF. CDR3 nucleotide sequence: TGTGCCAGTAGTCGAGCCCGACAGCTTACGTATAGCAATCAGCCCCAGCATTTT.

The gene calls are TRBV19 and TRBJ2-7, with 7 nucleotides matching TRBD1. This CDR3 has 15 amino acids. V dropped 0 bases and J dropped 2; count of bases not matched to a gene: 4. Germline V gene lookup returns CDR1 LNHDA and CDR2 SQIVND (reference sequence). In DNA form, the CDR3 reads TGTGCCAGTAGTATAGAAGACAGGGTAACCTACGAGCAGTACTTC. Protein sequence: CASSIEDRVTYEQYF.

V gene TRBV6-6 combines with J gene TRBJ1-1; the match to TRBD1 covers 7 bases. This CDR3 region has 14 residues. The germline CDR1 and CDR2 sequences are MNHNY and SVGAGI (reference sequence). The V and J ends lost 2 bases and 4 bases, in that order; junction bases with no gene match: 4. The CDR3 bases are TGTGCCAGCAGTTACCCCCAGGGGGGCACTGAAGCTTTCTTT. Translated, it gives CASSYPQGGTEAFF.

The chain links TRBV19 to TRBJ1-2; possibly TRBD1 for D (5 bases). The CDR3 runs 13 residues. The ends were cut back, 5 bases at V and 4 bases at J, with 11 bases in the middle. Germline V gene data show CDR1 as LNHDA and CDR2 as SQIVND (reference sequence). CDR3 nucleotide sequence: TGTGCCAGTAGTGTCGACAGTATCTATGGCTACACCTTC. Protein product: CASSVDSIYGYTF.

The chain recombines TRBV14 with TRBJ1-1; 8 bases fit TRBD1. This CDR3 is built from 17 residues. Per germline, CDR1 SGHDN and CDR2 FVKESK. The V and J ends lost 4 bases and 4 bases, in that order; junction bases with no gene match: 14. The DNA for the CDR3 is TGTGCCAGCAGCCCGTATACGGACAGGGTATCGAGCACTGAAGCTTTCTTT. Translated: CASSPYTDRVSSTEAFF.

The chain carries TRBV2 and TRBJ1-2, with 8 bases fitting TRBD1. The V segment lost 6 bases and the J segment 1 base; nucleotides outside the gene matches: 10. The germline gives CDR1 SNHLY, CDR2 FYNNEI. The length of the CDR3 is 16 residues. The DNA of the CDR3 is TGTGCCAGCAGGGCTATCTCAGGGGGCCTTAACTATGGCTACACCTTC. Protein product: CASRAISGGLNYGYTF.

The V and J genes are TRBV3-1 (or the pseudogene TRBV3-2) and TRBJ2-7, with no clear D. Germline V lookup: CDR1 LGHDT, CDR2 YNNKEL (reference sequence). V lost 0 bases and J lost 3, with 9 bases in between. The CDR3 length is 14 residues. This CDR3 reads CASSQESGSYEQYF. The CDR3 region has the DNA TGTGCCAGCAGCCAAGAATCTGGCAGCTACGAGCAGTACTTC.

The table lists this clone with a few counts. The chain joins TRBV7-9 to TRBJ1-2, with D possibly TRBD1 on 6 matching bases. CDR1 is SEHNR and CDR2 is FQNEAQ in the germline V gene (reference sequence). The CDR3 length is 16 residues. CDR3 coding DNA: TGTGCATGCCTTGCCCCGTGGACAGACGCTAACTATGGCTACACCTTC. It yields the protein CACLAPWTDANYGYTF.

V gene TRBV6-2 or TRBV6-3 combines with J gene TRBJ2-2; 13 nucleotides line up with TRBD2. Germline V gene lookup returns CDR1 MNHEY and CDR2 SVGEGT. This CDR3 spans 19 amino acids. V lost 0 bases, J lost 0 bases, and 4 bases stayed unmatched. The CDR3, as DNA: TGTGCCAGCAGTTACTCCGGGACTAGCGGGGACCCGAACACCGGGGAGCTGTTTTTT. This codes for CASSYSGTSGDPNTGELFF.

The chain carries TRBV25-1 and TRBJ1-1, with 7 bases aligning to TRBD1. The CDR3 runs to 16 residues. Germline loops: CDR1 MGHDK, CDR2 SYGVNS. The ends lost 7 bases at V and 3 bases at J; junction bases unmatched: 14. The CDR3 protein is CASTGRGRGVYTEAFF. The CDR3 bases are TGTGCCAGCACCGGCCGGGGCAGGGGGGTTTACACTGAAGCTTTCTTT. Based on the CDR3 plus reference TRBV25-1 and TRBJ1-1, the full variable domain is EADIYQTPRYLVIGTGKKITLECSQTMGHDKMYWYQQDPGMELHLIHYSYGVNSTEKGDLSSESTVSRIRTEHFPLTLESARPSHTSQYLCASTGRGRGVYTEAFFGQGTRLTVV.